The 24 T cell receptor beta chains below come from one sample, sequenced in a study of shared clonotypes between healthy human individuals. CD45RO-negative CD8 cells positively selected for CCR7 made up the naive population, which excluded terminally differentiated effector memory CD45RA+ cells. Sequencing used immunoSEQ multiplex PCR; TCRdb keeps in-frame clones, though not all of them. The sample yields about 2.2 million clones, about 94% seen once. The source material was naive CD8+ T cells from PBMCs. The receptors derive from a man between 18 and 35 years old in good health. Some clones in this sample may be carry-over from other donors' samples.

This chain connects TRBV5-5 to TRBJ1-5; D is undetermined. This CDR3 is built from 16 residues. Trimming left V 1 base short and J 4 bases short, with 15 bases between. Germline CDR1 reads SGHKS; CDR2 reads YYEKEE (reference sequence). CDR3 sequence reads: CASSLTTNPGNQPQHF. The CDR3 DNA follows: TGTGCCAGCAGCTTGACAACTAACCCGGGGAATCAGCCCCAGCATTTT. Full variable domain (rest looked up from reference TRBV5-5 and TRBJ1-5): DAGVTQSPTHLIKTRGQQVTLRCSPISGHKSVSWYQQVLGQGPQFIFQYYEKEERGRGNFPDRFSARQFPNYSSELNVNALLLGDSALYLCASSLTTNPGNQPQHFGDGTRLSIL.

The chain employs TRBV5-1 and TRBJ2-5; D is unresolved. CDR1 is SGHRS and CDR2 is YFSETQ in the germline V gene. This CDR3 contains 14 residues. Trimming stripped 4 bases from V and 0 bases from J, with 10 bases between. The DNA for the CDR3 is TGCGCCAGCAGCCCACCGGTGTACCAAGAGACCCAGTACTTC. Protein: CASSPPVYQETQYF.

The chain recombines TRBV5-1 with TRBJ2-3; perhaps D is TRBD1 or TRBD2 (6 bases each). Germline V lookup: CDR1 SGHRS, CDR2 YFSETQ. V was clipped by 1 base and J by 1 base, with 16 bases between them. The CDR3 loop spans 17 amino acids. The CDR3 bases are TGCGCCAGCAGCTTGTATCCGGGGGCATTGGGCACAGATACGCAGTATTTT. This gives the protein CASSLYPGALGTDTQYF.

The rearrangement links TRBV11-2 to TRBJ2-1, with 8 bases that match TRBD2. Germline-derived CDR1 and CDR2 are SGHAT and FQNNGV. V lost 5 bases, J lost 0 bases, and 9 bases stayed unmatched. The CDR3 sequence is 17 residues long. The CDR3 bases are TGTGCCAGCAGCCTCACTAGCGGCCTTAGCTCCTACAATGAGCAGTTCTTC. Its translation: CASSLTSGLSSYNEQFF.

The chain has TRBV27 and TRBJ2-7, with 9 bases identical to TRBD1. The CDR3 consists of 16 residues. CDR1 MNHEY and CDR2 SMNVEV come from the germline V gene (reference sequence). The ends lost 1 base at V and 0 bases at J; junction bases unmatched: 4. The CDR3 is CASSLYGQGRSYEQYF. As DNA, the CDR3 is TGTGCCAGCAGTTTATACGGACAGGGGCGCTCCTACGAGCAGTACTTC.

The V and J genes are TRBV9 and TRBJ2-2; 11 nucleotides line up with TRBD2. In germline, CDR1 is SGDLS, CDR2 YYNGEE. Trimming removed 0 bases from V and 6 bases from J; junction bases left unmatched: 16. This CDR3 has 20 amino acids. Here the CDR3 reads CASSVATASGRPNSPGELFF. In DNA form, the CDR3 reads TGTGCCAGCAGCGTAGCTACGGCTAGCGGGAGGCCTAACTCCCCCGGGGAGCTGTTTTTT.

DNA for the CDR3: TGTGCCAGTAGGGACAGGGACTCTGGGGCCAACGTCCTGACTTTC. Translation gives CASRDRDSGANVLTF. V usage is TRBV19 and J usage is TRBJ2-6, with 8 bases lining up with TRBD1. The trim removed 6 bases at V and 0 bases at J, leaving 1 base unmatched. This CDR3 has 15 residues. CDR1 is LNHDA, CDR2 SQIVND, per germline (reference sequence).

The rearrangement links TRBV19 to TRBJ2-7, with D perhaps TRBD2 (5 bases). Germline values: CDR1 LNHDA, CDR2 SQIVND (reference sequence). The CDR3 sequence is 15 residues long. V lost 4 bases and J lost 4, with 17 bases in between. Here the CDR3 DNA reads TGTGCCAGTAGTACGAACGACTATTCCCCATACGAGCAGTACTTC. Translated: CASSTNDYSPYEQYF.

The genes are TRBV27 and TRBJ1-1; 8 nucleotides agree with TRBD1. The CDR3 is 14 amino acids. V lost 5 bases, J lost 4 bases, and 6 bases stayed unmatched. CDR1 is MNHEY and CDR2 is SMNVEV in the germline V gene (reference sequence). CDR3 bases: TGTGCCAGCAGTCCAATGCAGGGGGCCACTGAAGCTTTCTTT. Amino acids: CASSPMQGATEAFF.

This clone occurred once. The V gene is TRBV9, the J gene TRBJ2-1, with D tentatively TRBD2 (5 bases). The V gene lost 5 bases and the J gene lost 4 bases, with 13 bases spanning the gap. The CDR3 runs 14 residues. Germline V gene sequence: CDR1 SGDLS, CDR2 YYNGEE. CDR3 in amino acids: CASRAGNSYNEQFF. The CDR3 DNA reads TGTGCCAGCAGGGCCGGGAATTCGTACAATGAGCAGTTCTTC. The variable domain in full, with the rest retrieved from reference TRBV9 and TRBJ2-1, is DSGVTQTPKHLITATGQRVTLRCSPRSGDLSVYWYQQSLDQGLQFLIQYYNGEERAKGNILERFSAQQFPDLHSELNLSSLELGDSALYFCASRAGNSYNEQFFGPGTRLTVL.

This sequence joins TRBV7-9 and TRBJ2-5; the match to TRBD1 covers 7 bases. Germline trimming cut 5 bases from V and 7 bases from J; bases unmatched to any gene: 7. Germline V lookup: CDR1 SEHNR, CDR2 FQNEAQ (reference sequence). The CDR3 is 13 amino acids. This CDR3 is CASSPDREGTQYF. As DNA, the CDR3 is TGTGCCAGCAGCCCTGACAGGGAAGGGACCCAGTACTTC.

The rearrangement uses TRBV28 and TRBJ1-5; 11 bases match TRBD1. With 5 bases clipped from V and 7 bases from J, the junction kept 7 bases outside the gene matches. The length of the CDR3 is 15 residues. Germline values: CDR1 MDHEN, CDR2 SYDVKM. CDR3 bases: TGTGCCAGCAGTCCGGGACAGGGGGAATGGCAGCCCCAGCATTTT. Translated: CASSPGQGEWQPQHF.

The chain employs TRBV5-1 and TRBJ2-1; D perhaps matches TRBD2 (5 bases). CDR3 size: 12 residues. Trimming stripped 3 bases from V and 10 bases from J, with 11 bases between. The germline CDR1 and CDR2 sequences are SGHRS and YFSETQ. DNA of the CDR3: TGCGCCAGCAGCTCTCCCGGACTCGAGCAGTTCTTC. Amino acids: CASSSPGLEQFF.

This chain joins TRBV7-9 and TRBJ1-5, with D perhaps matching TRBD1 (5 bases). Trimming cost V 7 bases and J 9 bases, with 22 bases left between them. CDR1 SEHNR and CDR2 FQNEAQ come from the germline V gene (reference sequence). The CDR3 length is 15 residues. DNA of the CDR3: TGTGCCAGCACCCTAGGGGTGGAGGGCGAAGGGCCCCAGCATTTT. It specifies CASTLGVEGEGPQHF.

V gene TRBV7-8 combines with J gene TRBJ2-1; 8 nucleotides line up with TRBD2. Germline V gene lookup returns CDR1 SGHVS and CDR2 FQNEAQ. The CDR3 extends over 16 amino acids. Germline trimming cut 5 bases from V and 7 bases from J; bases unmatched to any gene: 13. Here the CDR3 reads CASSKPLAGGGNEQFF. As DNA, the CDR3 is TGTGCCAGCAGCAAACCTCTAGCGGGTGGCGGTAATGAGCAGTTCTTC.

The rearrangement uses TRBV29-1 and TRBJ2-1; 11 bases are shared with TRBD1. Germline CDR1 SQVTM, CDR2 ANQGSEA. This CDR3 region has 14 residues. J was trimmed by 7 bases and V by 5 bases; bases with no gene match: 7. CDR3 DNA sequence: TGCAGCGTTCCCGGACAGGGGGCAGTGAATGAGCAGTTCTTC. Translation: CSVPGQGAVNEQFF.

This chain connects TRBV7-9 to TRBJ2-3; 8 nucleotides match TRBD2. CDR1 and CDR2 (germline): SEHNR, FQNEAQ (reference sequence). The V gene end was trimmed by 5 bases and the J gene end by 5 bases; junction bases not matched to a gene: 9. CDR3 length: 15 residues. The CDR3 loop reads CASSDGGGPGDTQYF. DNA of the CDR3: TGTGCCAGCAGCGACGGGGGGGGCCCCGGAGATACGCAGTATTTT. The complete variable domain, with remaining parts taken from reference TRBV7-9 and TRBJ2-3, reads DTGVSQNPRHKITKRGQNVTFRCDPISEHNRLYWYRQTLGQGPEFLTYFQNEAQLEKSRLLSDRFSAERPKGSFSTLEIQRTEQGDSAMYLCASSDGGGPGDTQYFGPGTRLTVL.

V and J are TRBV15 and TRBJ1-2, with D unclear. Germline loops: CDR1 LNHNV, CDR2 YYDKDF (reference sequence). The CDR3 runs 14 residues. Trimming shortened V by 4 bases and J by 0 bases, and 9 bases separated the two germline ends. In nucleotides, the CDR3 is TGTGCCACCAGCATGAGTAGCCCTAACTATGGCTACACCTTC. Encoded protein: CATSMSSPNYGYTF.

The chain couples TRBV28 to TRBJ1-1; no reliable D call. Germline loops: CDR1 MDHEN, CDR2 SYDVKM. CDR3 length: 14 residues. The V and J ends lost 3 bases and 0 bases respectively, with 8 bases between them. The CDR3 DNA reads TGTGCCAGCAGTTTTTGGGCGGTGAACACTGAAGCTTTCTTT. Translating gives CASSFWAVNTEAFF.

The CDR3 protein is CSAWDRGYEQYF. CDR3 nucleotide sequence: TGCAGCGCTTGGGACAGGGGATACGAGCAGTACTTC. The V and J genes are TRBV29-1 and TRBJ2-7, with 10 positions matching TRBD1. In germline, CDR1 is SQVTM, CDR2 ANQGSEA. The CDR3 is 12 amino acids. Trimming cost V 7 bases and J 4 bases; bases outside gene matches: 4.

Turning to this clone: The sample has other DNA sequences that encode this CDR3 too. The chain is built from TRBV6-6 and TRBJ2-7; no clear D. Germline V lookup: CDR1 MNHNY, CDR2 SVGAGI (reference sequence). The V and J ends lost 0 bases and 1 base respectively, with 7 bases between them. CDR3 length: 14 amino acids. The DNA for the CDR3 is TGTGCCAGCAGTTACTCCGGACCATCCTACGAGCAGTACTTC. Protein: CASSYSGPSYEQYF.

This chain connects TRBV5-1 to TRBJ2-3; 8 bases align to TRBD2. CDR1 is SGHRS, CDR2 YFSETQ, per germline. V gave up 0 bases and J gave up 5 bases; unmatched junction bases: 5. The CDR3 is 15 amino acids. CDR3 amino acids: CASSLAQRELDTQYF. Here the CDR3 DNA reads TGCGCCAGCAGCTTGGCCCAGCGGGAGTTAGATACGCAGTATTTT.

This sequence joins TRBV27 and TRBJ2-1; tentative D call: TRBD1 (5 bases). Germline V gene sequence: CDR1 MNHEY, CDR2 SMNVEV (reference sequence). There are 15 residues in the CDR3. Between the trimmed V and J ends, which lost 5 bases and 5 bases, there was a span of 16 bases. CDR3: CASSPIGPTDNEQFF. The CDR3 nucleotides read TGTGCCAGCAGTCCCATCGGACCGACAGACAATGAGCAGTTCTTC.

This clone was picked up one time. The sample has other DNA sequences that encode this CDR3 too. The chain couples TRBV6-1 to TRBJ1-1; unclear D gene. V gave up 6 bases and J gave up 5 bases, with 4 bases separating them. CDR1 MNHNS and CDR2 SASEGT come from the germline V gene. The CDR3 extends over 10 amino acids. This CDR3 is CASRSTEAFF. The CDR3 DNA reads TGTGCCAGCAGGTCGACTGAAGCTTTCTTT.